A single sample gave rise to the 21 T cell receptor beta chains below, sequenced in a study of blood T cell dynamics during melanoma immunotherapy (dated by TCRdb to the early 2020s). In light of the paper, this sample's time point label describes: week 3, after first cycle of checkpoint inhibitor. Libraries were prepared through the immunoSEQ multiplex PCR assay. TCRdb mirrors the immuneACCESS table, restricted to in-frame sequences. Some clones are absent from its copies; in checked studies, under half trace to an unresolved V gene, and the reason for the others is unknown. In all, the sample holds under 6,500 clones, and 84% of those were seen once. Together, the top ten hold about 32% of the sample. This sample comprised blood, obtained from a patient treated with checkpoint blockade. The receptors derive from a human donor with melanoma. Some clones in this sample may be carry-over from other donors' samples.

The rearrangement links TRBV5-1 to TRBJ2-3; perhaps TRBD2 as D (5 bases). The V gene's germline CDR1 is SGHRS and CDR2 YFSETQ. V was shortened by 0 bases and J by 2 bases, with 10 bases between the two germline ends. The CDR3 loop spans 15 amino acids. CDR3 nucleotides: TGCGCCAGCAGCTTGGAGTCGGGGTTCACAGATACGCAGTATTTT. Protein: CASSLESGFTDTQYF.

The V call is TRBV6-1, the J call TRBJ1-4, with 9 bases identical to TRBD1. The CDR3 length is 16 residues. The germline V gene has CDR1 MNHNS and CDR2 SASEGT. Trimming at V came to 2 bases and at J to 7 bases, leaving 8 bases not matched to a gene. The chain's CDR3 is CASSEFGTGRAEKLFF. As DNA, the CDR3 is TGTGCCAGCAGTGAATTTGGGACAGGGCGCGCTGAAAAACTGTTTTTT.

The chain carries TRBV2 and TRBJ2-7; 10 bases map to TRBD2. The CDR3 consists of 14 residues. Per the germline V gene, CDR1 is SNHLY and CDR2 is FYNNEI. Trimming cost V 5 bases and J 2 bases; bases outside gene matches: 3. In DNA, the CDR3 is TGTGCCAGCAGTCCCGGGACTAGCGCCTACGAGCAGTACTTC. It codes for CASSPGTSAYEQYF. The complete variable domain, with remaining parts taken from reference TRBV2 and TRBJ2-7, reads EPEVTQTPSHQVTQMGQEVILRCVPISNHLYFYWYRQILGQKVEFLVSFYNNEISEKSEIFDDQFSVERPDGSNFTLKIRSTKLEDSAMYFCASSPGTSAYEQYFGPGTRLTVT.

The chain links TRBV7-9 to TRBJ2-7; no definite D call. The germline gives CDR1 SEHNR, CDR2 FQNEAQ (reference sequence). V was clipped by 6 bases and J by 3 bases, with 9 bases between them. The CDR3 covers 12 residues. For the CDR3, the DNA is TGTGCCAGCAGTTTCGCCCTCTACGAGCAGTACTTC. Protein: CASSFALYEQYF.

The J gene is TRBJ2-6, the V gene TRBV5-1; no clear D. The CDR3 is made up of 17 amino acids. V lost 0 bases and J 2 bases, leaving 12 bases between the germline ends. The germline CDR1 and CDR2 sequences are SGHRS and YFSETQ. CDR3 loop: CASSLAPGSAGANVLTF. As DNA, the CDR3 is TGCGCCAGCAGCTTGGCCCCGGGTTCGGCTGGGGCCAACGTCCTGACTTTC.

Only one count was recorded for this clone. This CDR3 reads CASSPPYTGELFF. Here the CDR3 DNA reads TGCGCCAGCAGCCCTCCCTACACCGGGGAGCTGTTTTTT. This chain links TRBV10-2 with TRBJ2-2; D is ambiguous. The CDR3 extends over 13 amino acids. Trimming stripped 6 bases from V and 3 bases from J, with 8 bases between. Germline V lookup: CDR1 WSHSY, CDR2 SAAADI.

The chain joins TRBV28 to TRBJ2-3; 7 nucleotides agree with TRBD2. Germline V CDR1 and CDR2: MDHEN, SYDVKM. Trimming cost V 1 base and J 11 bases; bases outside gene matches: 3. This CDR3 is built from 12 residues. Written as DNA, the CDR3 is TGTGCCAGCAGTTTATTGCGGGGGAAGCAGTATTTT. Its protein is CASSLLRGKQYF. The variable domain in full, with the rest retrieved from reference TRBV28 and TRBJ2-3, is DVKVTQSSRYLVKRTGEKVFLECVQDMDHENMFWYRQDPGLGLRLIYFSYDVKMKEKGDIPEGYSVSREKKERFSLILESASTNQTSMYLCASSLLRGKQYFGPGTRLTVL.

The rearrangement joins TRBV7-2 to TRBJ2-7, with 9 bases fitting TRBD2. V dropped 1 base and J dropped 3; count of bases not matched to a gene: 7. The length of the CDR3 is 16 residues. Germline CDR1 reads SGHTA; CDR2 reads FQGNSA. CDR3 DNA sequence: TGTGCCAGCAGCTTAGGGCTAGCGGGGATCCACTACGAGCAGTACTTC. Its translation: CASSLGLAGIHYEQYF.

The rearrangement uses TRBV11-2 and TRBJ1-6; no firm D call. Looked up from germline, CDR1 is SGHAT and CDR2 is FQNNGV. The V gene lost 2 bases and the J gene lost 5 bases, with 13 bases spanning the gap. The CDR3 loop spans 16 amino acids. The CDR3 region is CASSLKGYIDNSPLHF. CDR3 bases: TGTGCCAGCAGCTTAAAGGGATATATCGATAATTCACCCCTCCACTTT.

The chain is built from TRBV9 and TRBJ2-7; 9 bases fit TRBD1. Germline loops: CDR1 SGDLS, CDR2 YYNGEE. The CDR3 covers 18 residues. V was pared by 0 bases and J by 3 bases, with 13 bases of the junction left unmatched. The CDR3 sequence is CASSVAPTPGTGIYEQYF. CDR3 DNA: TGTGCCAGCAGCGTAGCCCCAACTCCGGGGACAGGGATCTACGAGCAGTACTTC.

The V call is TRBV6-1, the J call TRBJ2-1, with TRBD1 identical over 7 bases. The CDR3 loop spans 13 amino acids. The trim removed 4 bases at V and 9 bases at J, leaving 6 bases unmatched. Looked up from germline, CDR1 is MNHNS and CDR2 is SASEGT. In nucleotides, the CDR3 is TGTGCCAGCAGTGTGGACAGGAAGGCTGAGCAGTTCTTC. As protein: CASSVDRKAEQFF.

This sequence joins TRBV9 and TRBJ2-3; no firm D call. CDR3 length: 16 amino acids. With 0 bases removed from V and 2 bases from J, the gap between germline ends came to 13 bases. Germline CDR1 is SGDLS and CDR2 is YYNGEE. The CDR3 sequence: CASSVEGSYYTDTQYF. The CDR3 DNA reads TGTGCCAGCAGCGTAGAAGGGTCCTACTACACAGATACGCAGTATTTT.

V is TRBV6-1 and J is TRBJ1-2; 8 bases match TRBD1. The germline CDR1 and CDR2 sequences are MNHNS and SASEGT. The CDR3 consists of 13 residues. J lost 3 bases, V lost 10 bases, and 7 bases had no gene match. The CDR3 region is CAIYRGAYYGYTF. The DNA of the CDR3 is TGTGCCATCTACAGGGGGGCCTACTATGGCTACACCTTC.

The chain uses TRBV29-1 and TRBJ2-1, with D unresolved. Per germline, CDR1 SQVTM and CDR2 ANQGSEA. V was clipped by 2 bases and J by 6 bases, with 14 bases between them. This CDR3 contains 14 residues. This chain's CDR3 is CSVERNEWGNEQFF. In DNA form, the CDR3 reads TGCAGCGTTGAACGAAACGAGTGGGGCAATGAGCAGTTCTTC.

This rearrangement joins TRBV11-3 to TRBJ2-3; 14 bases are shared with TRBD2. The CDR3 runs 19 residues. Trimming took 5 bases from V and 2 from J; bases not matched to a gene: 12. Germline-derived CDR1 and CDR2 are SGHNT and YENEEA. CDR3 amino acids: CASSRTSGGMGGATDTQYF. The CDR3 DNA follows: TGTGCCAGCAGCCGGACTAGCGGGGGGATGGGAGGGGCCACAGATACGCAGTATTTT.

V usage is TRBV6-6 and J usage is TRBJ2-1, with TRBD1 matching 10 bases. The V and J ends lost 5 bases and 7 bases, in that order; junction bases with no gene match: 5. The CDR3 covers 14 residues. Germline-derived CDR1 and CDR2 are MNHNY and SVGAGI (reference sequence). In DNA form, the CDR3 reads TGTGCCAGCAGTCCCGGGACAGGGGTTAATGAGCAGTTCTTC. Translated: CASSPGTGVNEQFF.

This clone has a handful of counts. The chain links TRBV6-1 to TRBJ2-7, with 10 nucleotides matching TRBD2. Per germline, CDR1 MNHNS and CDR2 SASEGT. V dropped 0 bases and J dropped 3; count of bases not matched to a gene: 2. The CDR3 has 15 amino acids. CDR3 loop: CASSEAPSGGYEQYF. CDR3 DNA sequence: TGTGCCAGCAGTGAAGCGCCTAGCGGGGGCTACGAGCAGTACTTC.

The sample holds one count of this clone. This sequence joins TRBV6-1 and TRBJ1-1, with 7 bases lining up with TRBD1. Germline CDR1 is MNHNS and CDR2 is SASEGT. With V trimmed by 6 bases and J by 5 bases, 9 bases remained unmatched. The CDR3 has 14 residues. CDR3 sequence (DNA): TGTGCCAGCAGCGGGACAGTCTCCGTAACTGAAGCTTTCTTT. It translates to CASSGTVSVTEAFF.

This clone occurred a few times. The V call is TRBV7-2, the J call TRBJ1-5; D is uncertain. Looked up from germline, CDR1 is SGHTA and CDR2 is FQGNSA. This CDR3 region has 15 residues. With 1 base removed from V and 4 bases from J, the gap between germline ends came to 11 bases. CDR3 region: CASSLGAQPNQPQHF. The DNA for the CDR3 is TGTGCCAGCAGCTTAGGGGCGCAGCCGAATCAGCCCCAGCATTTT.

The V call is TRBV7-6, the J call TRBJ2-2, with no clear D. This CDR3 has 12 residues. Germline-derived CDR1 and CDR2 are SGHVS and FNYEAQ. V gave up 5 bases and J gave up 6 bases, with 7 bases separating them. As DNA, the CDR3 is TGTGCCAGCAGCCCTAGGGCCGGGGAGCTGTTTTTT. Translated: CASSPRAGELFF.

The rearrangement joins TRBV14 to TRBJ2-4, with a tentative D call TRBD1 (6 bases). Looked up from germline, CDR1 is SGHDN and CDR2 is FVKESK. The CDR3 is made up of 13 amino acids. V was trimmed by 2 bases and J by 4 bases, leaving 6 bases between them. CDR3 region: CASSQTGKNIQYF. The CDR3 DNA follows: TGTGCCAGCAGCCAAACAGGGAAAAACATTCAGTACTTC.